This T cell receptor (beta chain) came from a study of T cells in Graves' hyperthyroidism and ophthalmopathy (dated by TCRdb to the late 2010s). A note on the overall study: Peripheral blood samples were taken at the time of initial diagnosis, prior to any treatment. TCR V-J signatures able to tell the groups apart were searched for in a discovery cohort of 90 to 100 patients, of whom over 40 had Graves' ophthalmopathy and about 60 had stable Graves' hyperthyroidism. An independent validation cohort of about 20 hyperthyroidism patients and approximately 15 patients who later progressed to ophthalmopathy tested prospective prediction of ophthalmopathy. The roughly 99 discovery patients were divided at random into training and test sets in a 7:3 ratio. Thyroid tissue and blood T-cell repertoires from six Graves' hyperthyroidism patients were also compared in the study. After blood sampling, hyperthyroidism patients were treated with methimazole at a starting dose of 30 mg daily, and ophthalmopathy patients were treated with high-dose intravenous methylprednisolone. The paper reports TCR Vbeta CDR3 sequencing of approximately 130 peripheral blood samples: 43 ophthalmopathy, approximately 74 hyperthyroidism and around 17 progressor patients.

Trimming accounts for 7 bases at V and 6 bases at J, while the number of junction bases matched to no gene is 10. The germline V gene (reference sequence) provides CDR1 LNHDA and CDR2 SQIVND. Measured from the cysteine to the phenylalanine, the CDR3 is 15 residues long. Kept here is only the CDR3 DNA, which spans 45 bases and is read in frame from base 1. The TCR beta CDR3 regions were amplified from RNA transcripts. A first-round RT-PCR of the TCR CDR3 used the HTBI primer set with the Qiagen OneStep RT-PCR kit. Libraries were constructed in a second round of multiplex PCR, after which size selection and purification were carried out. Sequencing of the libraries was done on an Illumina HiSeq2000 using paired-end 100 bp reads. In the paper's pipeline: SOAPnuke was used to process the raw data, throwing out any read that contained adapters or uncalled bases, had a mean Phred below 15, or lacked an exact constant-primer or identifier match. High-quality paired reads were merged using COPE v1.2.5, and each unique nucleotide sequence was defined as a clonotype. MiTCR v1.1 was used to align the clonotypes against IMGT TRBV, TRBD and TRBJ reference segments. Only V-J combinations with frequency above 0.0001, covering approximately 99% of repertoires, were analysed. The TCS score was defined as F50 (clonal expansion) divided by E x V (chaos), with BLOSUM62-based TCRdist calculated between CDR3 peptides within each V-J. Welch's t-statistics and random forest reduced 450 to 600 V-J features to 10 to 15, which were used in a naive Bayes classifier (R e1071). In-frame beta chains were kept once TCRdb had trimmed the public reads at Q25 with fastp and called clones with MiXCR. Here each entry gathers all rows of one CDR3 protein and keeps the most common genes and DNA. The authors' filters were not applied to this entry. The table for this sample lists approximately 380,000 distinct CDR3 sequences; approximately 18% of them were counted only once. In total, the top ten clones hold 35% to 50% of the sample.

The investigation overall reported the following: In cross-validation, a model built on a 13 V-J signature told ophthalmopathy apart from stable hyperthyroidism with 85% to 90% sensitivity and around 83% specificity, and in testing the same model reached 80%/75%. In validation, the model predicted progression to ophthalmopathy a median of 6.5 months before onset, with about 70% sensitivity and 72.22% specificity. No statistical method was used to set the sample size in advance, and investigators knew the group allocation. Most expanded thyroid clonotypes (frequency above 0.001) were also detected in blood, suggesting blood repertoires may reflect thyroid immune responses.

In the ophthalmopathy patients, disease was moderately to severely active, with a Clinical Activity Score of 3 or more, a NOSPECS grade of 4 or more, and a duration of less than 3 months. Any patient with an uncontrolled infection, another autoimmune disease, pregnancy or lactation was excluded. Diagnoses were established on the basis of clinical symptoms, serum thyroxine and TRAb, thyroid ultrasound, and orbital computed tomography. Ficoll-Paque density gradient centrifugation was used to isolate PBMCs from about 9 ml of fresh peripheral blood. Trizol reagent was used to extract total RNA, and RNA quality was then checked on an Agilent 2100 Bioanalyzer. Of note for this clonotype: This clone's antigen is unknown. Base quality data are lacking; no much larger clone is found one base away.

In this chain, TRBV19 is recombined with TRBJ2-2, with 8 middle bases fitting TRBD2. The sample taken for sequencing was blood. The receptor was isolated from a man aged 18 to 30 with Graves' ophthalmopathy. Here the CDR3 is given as CASTHPGLVAGELFF. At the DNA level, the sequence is TGTGCCAGTACCCACCCGGGACTAGTTGCCGGGGAGCTGTTTTTT.